Given below is one T cell receptor (beta chain) in context. These data are taken from a study of Ad26.COV2.S vaccination and SARS-CoV-2 variants. The method was immunoSEQ multiplex PCR; TCRdb's version includes in-frame clones alone and lacks a portion of them. The sample has more than 300,000 clones, 70% to 90% seen once. Germline-derived CDR1 and CDR2 are MDHEN and SYDVKM. With 6 bases removed from V and 5 bases from J, the gap between germline ends came to 9 bases. The CDR3 loop spans 12 amino acids. Treatment specified: around 19 received Ad26.COV2.S at low or high dose, single or two shots; roughly five received placebo; per-sample allocation not given. On day 63 after the first injection, vaccine and placebo recipients gave samples.

Sequencing used peripheral blood, obtained in a trial of Ad26.COV2.S vaccine versus placebo. V and J are TRBV28 and TRBJ2-3; no clear D. The TCR was taken from a person aged 18-60 years who received the Ad26.COV2.S COVID-19 vaccine or a placebo. This CDR3 is CASSQVVDTQYF. The CDR3 DNA is TGTGCCAGCAGCCAAGTGGTAGATACGCAGTATTTT.